The present T cell receptor (beta chain) was sequenced within a study of T-cell memory formation after mild COVID-19. Overall study context: Clusters were largely donor specific.

TCR alpha and TCR beta cDNA libraries carrying sample barcodes and UMIs were produced by 5'RACE using constant-segment primers. TCRdb used MiXCR to reprocess the 5' RACE reads, holding one entry per CDR3 protein. Of 270,000 or so distinct CDR3 sequences listed, over 15% are singletons. V gave up 6 bases and J gave up 3 bases, with 14 bases separating them. The CDR3 length is 14 residues. Germline V gene sequence: CDR1 MNHNS, CDR2 SASEGT. Findings of the study overall: Researchers found some responding clones in pre-infection memory, a sign that cross-reactive memory joined.

Concerning this clonotype itself: Its specificity is not known.

The receptor was derived from a man between 18 and 35 years old who had mild COVID-19 (a few samples of this study predate the infection). Cell type and time point are not known. Sequenced input: PBMCs or a T cell subset sorted from them (not recorded which). The chain uses TRBV6-1 and TRBJ1-2; D uncertain. The chain's CDR3 is CASRAPAGYYGYTF. CDR3 coding DNA: TGTGCCAGCAGAGCCCCGGCGGGATACTATGGCTACACCTTC.